This T cell receptor (beta chain) was observed in a study of cytomegalovirus exposure and HLA in healthy donors (dated by TCRdb to about 2017). General notes on the study: According to an earlier analysis of a few hundred of the donors, roughly 180 million T cells yielded 90 million to 140 million unique TCR beta sequences and about 300 Gb of sequence data. Approximately 300 gigabases of sequencing data and approximately 92 million unique TCR sequences made up an early release that covered over 550 HLA-typed donors. Among the roughly 400 genotyped donors, approximately 81% belonged to the genetic ancestry cluster associated with self-reported Caucasian donors. The study aimed to test whether signatures of past pathogen exposure could be identified by cataloging public T cell receptors. The study profiled the T cell repertoires of more than 500 subjects by immunosequencing and related them to cytomegalovirus serostatus. Along with the approximately 650-subject first cohort, a separate validation cohort of over a hundred different subjects was used. The study combined high-throughput TCR immunosequencing, statistical association of individual TCRs with disease status, and machine learning to predict cytomegalovirus infection status. A later analysis re-examined previously published TCR beta repertoires from just over 650 donors and added high-resolution HLA genotyping to investigate patterns of TCR occurrence. Rather than drawing on any new phenotypic data, the later analysis identified candidate immune exposures from TCR beta sequences and the way those sequences occurred across donors. To decide whether each TCR beta V gene segment behaved as functional or pseudogenic, an earlier analysis of 587 of the donors relied on high-throughput TCR beta sequencing. Donor age, sex, ethnicity and CMV serostatus were compiled together with the repertoire data. A later genetic analysis took genome-wide SNP genotypes for about 65% of the 666 donors and used that subset as a discovery cohort. All discovery cohort repertoires had been generated using a single sequencing platform. Both class I and class II loci were covered by HLA typing, at four-digit resolution. Typing coverage differed by locus: A, B, C, DRB1 and DQB1 were typed in about 620-630 donors, DQA1 in 522, DPA1 in around 600, and DPB1 in around 440. Four to six DR-DQ haplotypes were handled as single units for association and clustering, since linkage in the cohort was strong. Among over 350 genotyped donors of the cohort, an average of 235,054 unique TCR beta nucleotide sequences were sequenced per donor, roughly a sixth of them non-productive.

In regard to this clone: Its antigen has not been determined. One base away there is no much larger clone; base qualities are not given.

Study-level results and caveats: In a later analysis, most CMV-associated TCR beta chains were found to appear HLA-restricted, with HLA associations seemingly driven largely by CMV exposure. In this cohort, only TCR beta chains were sequenced, and detectable features were limited by the absence of alpha or paired-chain data. Strong co-occurrence of HLA alleles, especially DR and DQ, made assigning TCR associations to individual alleles difficult. In both the original and validation cohorts, the classifier was reported to diagnose cytomegalovirus status with high specificity and sensitivity. Most TCR sequences were seen in very few donors, while some public TCRs were found in many individuals. In a later genetic analysis, a missense DCLRE1C variant was associated with V-gene and J-gene trimming of TCR beta chains, and the association was replicated in an independent cohort. The earlier analysis of 587 of the donors excluded fewer than 20 rarely observed V segments, including chromosome 9 orphons, because counts were too low. In a later analysis, TCR association rates were found to vary across HLA loci, with the most associated TCRs seen for DRB1 alleles and the fewest for HLA-C alleles. For the cohort, immune exposure information was limited to CMV serostatus. The study listed 150 to 200 TCR beta chains as associated with cytomegalovirus. A cluster of highly shared sequence variants was judged likely to represent a technical artifact of the sequencing pipeline. A few of the identified cytomegalovirus-associated TCR beta chains were confirmed in vitro to be specific for cytomegalovirus antigens. Because the 87-base-pair reads could not distinguish some IMGT-functional V segments, including TRBV6-2 and TRBV6-3, those segments were excluded. A later genetic analysis reported fewer N-insertions in productive TCRs among donors in an Asian-associated ancestry cluster than the roughly 700-donor mean. An earlier analysis of 587 of the donors showed that most TCR beta V segments appeared in productive rearrangements either about 87% or about 30% of the time, which broadly matched IMGT annotations. In a later analysis, about 16,000 TCR beta sequences were associated with specific HLA alleles at a false discovery rate of 0.05. Because HLA typing was missing for some donors at each locus, association tests included only the typed subset. Sequencing depth was assumed to be roughly uniform across donors in the presence/absence analyses, though that assumption may not hold. A further reported finding was that TCR beta sequences accurately predicted the HLA-A and HLA-B alleles for most subjects in the first cohort. According to a later analysis, parvovirus B19, influenza, CMV and Epstein-Barr virus appeared linked to several top co-occurrence clusters. Correlated functional status among segregating V segments might be attributable to linkage disequilibrium, but an unknown experimental factor could not be ruled out. In a later analysis, HLA-associated TCR beta chains showed more clonal expansion and lower generation probabilities than non-associated chains that were equally common. The authors suggested that the approach could potentially be extended to other disease states and immunological phenotypes.

The cohort comprised approximately 700 healthy bone marrow donors. Cohort members were all nominally healthy when sampled, although unrecorded immune exposures were likely present. The donor was CMV seronegative and belonged to the group of 320 or so seronegative cohort members. Each donor provided a peripheral blood sample, and peripheral blood mononuclear cells were used for TCR beta sequencing. The Qiagen DNeasy Blood Extraction Kit was used to extract genomic DNA from the blood cell samples. Compared with germline, V lacks 5 bases and J lacks 5 bases; bases without a gene match: 11. CDR1 and CDR2 are read off the germline V gene as SGHTA and FQGNSA. The CDR3 runs 15 amino acids, cysteine and phenylalanine included. Only the CDR3 part of the read is kept: 45 bases, read in frame from the first base. Library preparation employed the immunoSEQ multiplex PCR assay. A mixture of 60 forward primers for TCR Vbeta segments and 13 reverse primers for TCR Jbeta segments was used in the multiplex PCR. The CDR3 region of rearranged TCR beta genes was amplified from genomic DNA with a multiplex PCR assay. Amplified TCR beta libraries were sequenced as 87-base-pair reads on the Illumina HiSeq System. As for how the authors treated the data: Across the 700 or so repertoires, a later analysis counted approximately 83 million unique TCR beta chains, around 10 million of which were shared by at least two donors. Raw reads were error-corrected and collapsed into unique sequences by a nearest-neighbor algorithm in which closely related sequences were merged to remove PCR and sequencing errors. CDR3 sequences were aligned to IMGT reference sequences to assign V, D and J gene segments. For a sequence to be retained, at least a six-nucleotide match to both a V gene segment and a J gene segment was required. A rearrangement was called productive if the CDR3 had no stop codons and remained in frame with V and J, and every other rearrangement was called non-productive. Following IMGT convention, CDR3 was defined as the stretch from the second conserved V-encoded cysteine to the conserved J-encoded phenylalanine. In an earlier analysis of around 640 of the donors, sequences lacking an unambiguous match to a single V gene segment were excluded. In an earlier analysis of approximately 560 of the donors, a V segment was called functional when productive rearrangements were above 56.7%, and segregating when the standard deviation between donors exceeded 5%. A statistical classification framework was built for diagnosing cytomegalovirus status from the catalog of TCR beta chain sequences. In a later analysis, V and J genes were assigned by comparing TCR nucleotide sequences against IMGT/GENE-DB human TR gene sequences. Using the TCRdist pipeline, a later analysis assigned CDR3 sequences along with most-parsimonious VDJ recombination scenarios. In a later analysis, each TCR beta chain was defined by its CDR3 amino acid sequence together with its V-gene family, and reads without a unique V-gene family were excluded. To address suspected cross-contamination and a sequencing artifact, a later analysis removed roughly 580 highly shared, low-generation-probability nucleotide sequences. For each public chain, a later analysis derived a clonal expansion index from normalized ranks of inferred template counts within each repertoire. A later analysis computed generation probabilities with a VDJ recombination model fitted to out-of-frame rearrangements, and checked the results against IGoR. Hypergeometric tests were used in a later analysis to score TCR-TCR, TCR-HLA and TCR-CMV co-occurrence, with a repertoire-size bias correction applied to the TCR pairs. False discovery rates were estimated in a later analysis by permuting HLA or CMV assignments 20 times. In a later analysis, co-occurring TCRs were grouped with DBSCAN, and TCRdist sequence similarity was added when clustering was performed within HLA-allele-positive subsets. Co-occurrence clustering excluded repertoires with fewer than 30,000 or more than 120,000 public chains, plus five with anomalous nucleotide sharing. TCRdb took this table from immuneACCESS and kept in-frame rearrangements with V and J called. Such tables lack part of the clones; where checked against another copy, unresolved V genes explain under half of the gap, and the rest is unexplained. D and trimming come from the DNA, and the V and J calls and clone size come from that table. A total of around 150,000 clones appear in this sample, 85% to 90% of them only once. The biggest ten clones account for under 6.5% of the sample.

This receptor was identified in a woman under 40 in good health and CMV-seronegative. The chain is assembled from TRBV7-2 and TRBJ2-7, with TRBD2 matching 8 junction bases. The sequencing sample was made of PBMCs. In nucleotides, the sequence is TGTGCCAGCAGCCCGAGCGGGAGCCTTCTAGACGAGCAGTACTTC. Translated, this is CASSPSGSLLDEQYF. The variable domain in full, with residues beyond the CDR3 obtained from the reference TRBV7-2 and TRBJ2-7 genes, is GAGVSQSPSNKVTEKGKDVELRCDPISGHTALYWYRQSLGQGLEFLIYFQGNSAPDKSGLPSDRFSAERTGGSVSTLTIQRTQQEDSAVYLCASSPSGSLLDEQYFGPGTRLTVT.